The rows below give T cell receptor beta chains drawn from one sample of a study of radiation and T cells in renal cell carcinoma. Profiled with immunoSEQ multiplex PCR; TCRdb holds only in-frame clones, not every one. The table shows roughly 80,000 clones, with less than 90% occurring only once. Sequencing was performed on blood, taken from a patient whose treatment included radiotherapy and nephrectomy. The receptors originated from a woman aged 55-70 years with renal cell carcinoma. CDR3s include the opening cysteine and the closing phenylalanine or tryptophan. Each record gives: clone size, D gene, J gene, V gene, CDR3 protein, CDR3 DNA. D genes are given only for firm matches. Expanded clones get a size class; other rows say once, few or many, or leave the size out.

size: NA
D: TRBD1
J: TRBJ2-2
V: TRBV6-5
CDR3: CASSYSGQGPGELFF
DNA: TGTGCCAGCAGTTACTCAGGACAGGGTCCCGGGGAGCTGTTTTTT

size: NA
D: TRBD1
J: TRBJ1-1
V: TRBV5-1
CDR3: CASSLGSGGLNTEAFF
DNA: TGCGCCAGCAGCTTGGGGTCAGGGGGCCTGAACACTGAAGCTTTCTTT

size: NA
D: NA
J: TRBJ1-1
V: TRBV6-5
CDR3: CASNKGRNTEAFF
DNA: TGTGCCAGCAATAAGGGGCGGAACACTGAAGCTTTCTTT

size: NA
D: NA
J: TRBJ2-6
V: TRBV6-5
CDR3: CASGSSGGGGNVLTF
DNA: TGTGCCAGTGGGTCTTCCGGCGGTGGCGGCAACGTCCTGACTTTC

size: NA
D: TRBD1
J: TRBJ1-2
V: TRBV18
CDR3: CASSLGTGLDGYTF
DNA: TGTGCCAGCTCACTTGGGACAGGACTCGATGGCTACACCTTC

size: NA
D: NA
J: TRBJ1-1
V: TRBV9
CDR3: CASTSEEAEAFF
DNA: TGTGCCAGCACCTCCGAGGAGGCTGAAGCTTTCTTT

size: NA
D: NA
J: TRBJ1-1
V: TRBV18
CDR3: CASSPGKNTEAFF
DNA: TGTGCCAGCTCACCAGGAAAGAACACTGAAGCTTTCTTT

size: NA
D: NA
J: TRBJ2-5
V: TRBV28
CDR3: CASSLTVETQYF
DNA: TGTGCCAGCAGTTTAACGGTGGAGACCCAGTACTTC

size: few
D: TRBD1
J: TRBJ1-1
V: TRBV4-1
CDR3: CASNSRGGTEAFF
DNA: TGCGCCAGCAACTCCAGGGGGGGCACTGAAGCTTTCTTT

size: NA
D: NA
J: TRBJ2-2
V: TRBV10-3
CDR3: CAISVLRPNTGELFF
DNA: TGTGCCATCAGTGTTCTCAGGCCGAACACCGGGGAGCTGTTTTTT

size: once
D: NA
J: TRBJ2-4
V: TRBV5-6
CDR3: CASSTPPWRNIQYF
DNA: TGTGCCAGCAGCACACCCCCCTGGAGAAACATTCAGTACTTC

size: NA
D: NA
J: TRBJ1-1
V: TRBV28
CDR3: CASRAGVTTEAFF
DNA: TGTGCCAGCAGAGCAGGGGTAACCACTGAAGCTTTCTTT

size: NA
D: NA
J: TRBJ2-3
V: TRBV14
CDR3: CASSHPRRQFSTDTQYF
DNA: TGTGCCAGCAGCCACCCTAGGCGACAGTTCAGCACAGATACGCAGTATTTT

size: NA
D: TRBD2
J: TRBJ2-3
V: TRBV30
CDR3: CAWSVVRGGWDTQYF
DNA: TGTGCCTGGAGTGTGGTGCGGGGGGGATGGGATACGCAGTATTTT

size: NA
D: TRBD2
J: TRBJ2-1
V: TRBV20-1
CDR3: CSAQGLAKFF
DNA: TGCAGTGCGCAAGGACTAGCGAAGTTCTTC

size: NA
D: NA
J: TRBJ1-2
V: TRBV25-1
CDR3: CASSGLRGEGYTF
DNA: TGTGCCAGCAGTGGCTTACGGGGCGAAGGCTACACCTTC

size: NA
D: TRBD2
J: TRBJ2-7
V: TRBV9
CDR3: CASSPGLADSYEQYF
DNA: TGTGCCAGCAGCCCGGGACTAGCGGATTCCTACGAGCAGTACTTC

size: NA
D: TRBD1
J: TRBJ1-5
V: TRBV28
CDR3: CASSLGQGRQPQHF
DNA: TGTGCCAGCAGTTTGGGACAGGGGCGGCAGCCCCAGCATTTT

size: NA
D: TRBD1
J: TRBJ2-3
V: TRBV5-4
CDR3: CASSLDTGAATDTQYF
DNA: TGTGCCAGCAGCTTGGACACAGGGGCGGCCACAGATACGCAGTATTTT

size: once
D: NA
J: TRBJ1-2
V: TRBV28
CDR3: CASSLGGYGYTF
DNA: TGTGCCAGCAGTTTGGGGGGCTATGGCTACACCTTC

size: few
D: NA
J: TRBJ2-1
V: TRBV7-9
CDR3: CAVQALSYNEQFF
DNA: TGTGCTGTACAGGCCTTATCCTACAATGAGCAGTTCTTC

size: NA
D: NA
J: TRBJ1-6
V: TRBV7-9
CDR3: CASSYDRSLHF
DNA: TGTGCCAGCAGTTACGACAGGTCCCTCCACTTT

size: NA
D: NA
J: TRBJ1-3
V: TRBV2
CDR3: CASTSGTAGNTIYF
DNA: TGTGCCAGCACATCGGGGACCGCCGGAAACACCATATATTTT

size: NA
D: NA
J: TRBJ1-4
V: TRBV9
CDR3: CASSVDSTNEKLFF
DNA: TGTGCCAGCAGCGTAGATTCAACTAATGAAAAACTGTTTTTT

size: NA
D: TRBD2
J: TRBJ2-7
V: TRBV9
CDR3: CASIFAGVKKRGYHEQYF
DNA: TGTGCCAGCATCTTTGCAGGGGTTAAGAAGCGGGGGTATCACGAGCAGTACTTC

size: NA
D: TRBD1
J: TRBJ1-1
V: TRBV6-5
CDR3: CASSLTGTGGFF
DNA: TGTGCCAGCAGTTTAACCGGGACAGGGGGTTTCTTT

size: NA
D: NA
J: TRBJ2-7
V: TRBV18
CDR3: CASSPPSVRFVYEQYF
DNA: TGTGCCAGCTCACCACCGTCGGTCAGGTTCGTCTACGAGCAGTACTTC

size: once
D: NA
J: TRBJ1-1
V: TRBV19
CDR3: CASRGAGNAEAFF
DNA: TGTGCCAGTAGGGGGGCAGGCAACGCTGAAGCTTTCTTT

size: NA
D: NA
J: TRBJ2-1
V: TRBV4-3
CDR3: CASSQEAGSLLIEQFF
DNA: TGCGCCAGCAGCCAAGAGGCGGGGTCCCTACTCATTGAGCAGTTCTTC

size: NA
D: NA
J: TRBJ2-7
V: TRBV6-1
CDR3: CASSDGGYEQYF
DNA: TGTGCCAGCAGTGACGGGGGCTACGAGCAGTACTTC

size: NA
D: TRBD1
J: TRBJ1-2
V: TRBV9
CDR3: CASSAEIGQGAIYGYTF
DNA: TGTGCCAGCAGCGCAGAGATAGGACAGGGGGCAATCTATGGCTACACCTTC

size: NA
D: TRBD2
J: TRBJ2-1
V: TRBV5-6
CDR3: CASSLEGSGRSEQFF
DNA: TGTGCCAGCAGCTTGGAGGGGAGCGGGAGGTCTGAGCAGTTCTTC

size: NA
D: NA
J: TRBJ2-1
V: TRBV4-2
CDR3: CASSQQRGGLNEQFF
DNA: TGTGCCAGCAGCCAACAAAGGGGGGGGTTGAATGAGCAGTTCTTC

size: NA
D: NA
J: TRBJ1-2
V: TRBV30
CDR3: CAWRSRFNYGYTF
DNA: TGTGCCTGGAGGTCAAGGTTTAACTATGGCTACACCTTC

size: few
D: NA
J: TRBJ1-4
V: TRBV7-9
CDR3: CASSSNRDENEKLFF
DNA: TGTGCCAGCAGCTCAAACAGGGACGAGAATGAAAAACTGTTTTTT

size: NA
D: TRBD1
J: TRBJ2-1
V: TRBV6-6
CDR3: CASSFPGGWNEQFF
DNA: TGTGCCAGCAGCTTTCCAGGGGGCTGGAATGAGCAGTTCTTC

size: NA
D: NA
J: TRBJ1-6
V: TRBV21-1
CDR3: CASNLGGPPGPSPLHF
DNA: TGTGCCAGCAACTTGGGGGGCCCTCCGGGACCTTCACCCCTCCACTTT

size: NA
D: NA
J: TRBJ2-7
V: TRBV7-2
CDR3: CASSLSRAATEQYF
DNA: TGTGCCAGCAGCTTAAGTAGAGCGGCGACCGAGCAGTACTTC

size: NA
D: NA
J: TRBJ1-2
V: TRBV18
CDR3: CASSPDGNYGYTF
DNA: TGTGCCAGCTCACCCGATGGGAACTATGGCTACACCTTC

size: NA
D: NA
J: TRBJ2-7
V: TRBV9
CDR3: CASSPTVVSYEQYF
DNA: TGTGCCAGCAGCCCCACCGTGGTCTCCTACGAGCAGTACTTC

size: NA
D: NA
J: TRBJ2-1
V: TRBV21-1
CDR3: CASVHSGPQFDEQFF
DNA: TGTGCCAGCGTTCATAGCGGGCCCCAATTTGATGAGCAGTTCTTC

size: NA
D: NA
J: TRBJ1-1
V: TRBV19
CDR3: CASRGIWGSHGMNTEAFF
DNA: TGTGCCAGTAGGGGGATCTGGGGATCCCACGGGATGAACACTGAAGCTTTCTTT

size: NA
D: TRBD1
J: TRBJ1-1
V: TRBV5-6
CDR3: CASRPPGTGPNTEAFF
DNA: TGTGCCAGCAGGCCCCCCGGGACAGGGCCAAACACTGAAGCTTTCTTT

size: NA
D: TRBD1
J: TRBJ1-1
V: TRBV9
CDR3: CASRKAGQGNTEAFF
DNA: TGTGCCAGCAGAAAGGCCGGACAGGGGAACACTGAAGCTTTCTTT